The rows below give T cell receptor beta chains drawn from one sample of a study of CD8 T cells in Susac syndrome. TCRdb redid the calling of the immunoSEQ multiplex PCR reads with MiXCR, one entry per CDR3 protein. Among about 140,000 distinct CDR3 sequences, roughly 94% were seen once, and the ten largest hold 0.14%. The sample taken for sequencing was CD4+ T cells from PBMCs. The receptors shown here come from a human donor with Susac syndrome. Both conserved end residues are part of each CDR3. D genes are given only for firm matches. Part of the rows lack a size; the others show once, few, many or a class for expanded clones.

D gene: TRBD2
clone size: .
J gene: TRBJ2-1
V gene: TRBV30
CDR3 DNA: TGTGCCTGGATTCGGGTCGGGAGGGGATTTAGAGAGCAGTTCTTC
CDR3 protein: CAWIRVGRGFREQFF

D gene: .
clone size: .
J gene: TRBJ1-6
V gene: TRBV2
CDR3 DNA: TGTGCCAGCAGTGATTTCGCGGCAAGAGGGAATTCACCCCTCCACTTT
CDR3 protein: CASSDFAARGNSPLHF

D gene: .
clone size: .
J gene: TRBJ2-1
V gene: TRBV12-3/TRBV12-4
CDR3 DNA: TGTGCCAGCAGTTTTGAGGGGGATGAGCAGTTCTTC
CDR3 protein: CASSFEGDEQFF

D gene: .
clone size: .
J gene: TRBJ2-3
V gene: TRBV28
CDR3 DNA: TGTGCCAGCAGTTTAGGGTCACGGGTTATTGAGACAGATACGCAGTATTTT
CDR3 protein: CASSLGSRVIETDTQYF

D gene: TRBD2
clone size: .
J gene: TRBJ2-3
V gene: TRBV30
CDR3 DNA: TGTGCCTGGAGTCTAGCGGGGGGGGCCTGGGCGCAGTATTTT
CDR3 protein: CAWSLAGGAWAQYF

D gene: .
clone size: .
J gene: TRBJ2-3
V gene: TRBV2
CDR3 DNA: TGTGCCAGCAGTGACCCTGGGGCCCACTCCACAGATACGCAGTATTTT
CDR3 protein: CASSDPGAHSTDTQYF

D gene: .
clone size: .
J gene: TRBJ2-5
V gene: TRBV5-1
CDR3 DNA: TGCGCCAGCAGCTTGGTTACGACCTTCGCGGAGACCCAGTACTTC
CDR3 protein: CASSLVTTFAETQYF

D gene: .
clone size: .
J gene: TRBJ1-6
V gene: TRBV30
CDR3 DNA: TGTGCCTGGAAGTGGGAAAATAATTCACCCCTCCACTTT
CDR3 protein: CAWKWENNSPLHF

D gene: TRBD1
clone size: .
J gene: TRBJ2-1
V gene: TRBV5-1
CDR3 DNA: TGCGCCAGCAGCGTGGGACAGATAGGGACCAATGAGCAGTTCTTC
CDR3 protein: CASSVGQIGTNEQFF

D gene: TRBD1
clone size: .
J gene: TRBJ2-3
V gene: TRBV20-1
CDR3 DNA: TGCAGTGCTGGCGACAGGGTTCGGACAGATACGCAGTATTTT
CDR3 protein: CSAGDRVRTDTQYF

D gene: .
clone size: .
J gene: TRBJ1-3
V gene: TRBV6-1
CDR3 DNA: TGTGCCAGCAGTGAACGTCCACGTACCTCTGGAAACACCATATATTTT
CDR3 protein: CASSERPRTSGNTIYF

D gene: .
clone size: .
J gene: TRBJ2-4
V gene: TRBV27
CDR3 DNA: TGTGCCAGCAGTCCAGCGGACAGCCCAAACATTCAGTACTTC
CDR3 protein: CASSPADSPNIQYF

D gene: TRBD2
clone size: .
J gene: TRBJ2-3
V gene: TRBV3-1
CDR3 DNA: TGTGCCAGCAGCCAAGTTCTCCTAGCGGCCCCCGATACGCAGTATTTT
CDR3 protein: CASSQVLLAAPDTQYF

D gene: .
clone size: .
J gene: TRBJ2-3
V gene: TRBV24-1
CDR3 DNA: TGTGCCACCAGTGATCCAGGGGAGTTAAGGGATACGCAGTATTTT
CDR3 protein: CATSDPGELRDTQYF

D gene: .
clone size: .
J gene: TRBJ1-5
V gene: TRBV28
CDR3 DNA: TGTGCCAGCAGTAATGCAGGGTACTATCAGCCCCAGCATTTT
CDR3 protein: CASSNAGYYQPQHF

D gene: .
clone size: .
J gene: TRBJ1-2
V gene: TRBV7-9
CDR3 DNA: TGTGCCAGCAGCTTCTCTCGAGGGGTAGGCTACACCTTC
CDR3 protein: CASSFSRGVGYTF

D gene: .
clone size: .
J gene: TRBJ1-2
V gene: TRBV28
CDR3 DNA: TGTGCCAGCGACTCGGGGTATGGTAACTATGGCTACACCTTC
CDR3 protein: CASDSGYGNYGYTF

D gene: .
clone size: once
J gene: TRBJ2-6
V gene: TRBV4-3
CDR3 DNA: TGCGCCAGCAGCCTTCGGGGGGCGAGCGCTGGGGCCAACGTCCTGACTTTC
CDR3 protein: CASSLRGASAGANVLTF

D gene: TRBD2
clone size: .
J gene: TRBJ2-5
V gene: TRBV5-4
CDR3 DNA: TGTGCCAGCAGCGGACTAGCGGGGGCCGGGAGCGGAGAGACCCAGTACTTC
CDR3 protein: CASSGLAGAGSGETQYF

D gene: .
clone size: .
J gene: TRBJ2-1
V gene: TRBV29-1
CDR3 DNA: TGCAGCGTTGAAAAGAGGGATCGGTCATACAATGAGCAGTTCTTC
CDR3 protein: CSVEKRDRSYNEQFF

D gene: .
clone size: .
J gene: TRBJ1-1
V gene: TRBV3-1
CDR3 DNA: TGTGCCAGCAGCCAAGTAACAGGGAGCACTGAAGCTTTCTTT
CDR3 protein: CASSQVTGSTEAFF

D gene: TRBD1
clone size: once
J gene: TRBJ2-1
V gene: TRBV5-1
CDR3 DNA: TGCGCCAGCGGATCCGGGACAGGGTCGGTCAATGAGCAGTTCTTC
CDR3 protein: CASGSGTGSVNEQFF

D gene: TRBD2
clone size: .
J gene: TRBJ2-2
V gene: TRBV28
CDR3 DNA: TGTGCCAGCAGTTTGGCGGGGGGGCGCGGCACCGGGGAGCTGTTTTTT
CDR3 protein: CASSLAGGRGTGELFF

D gene: TRBD1
clone size: .
J gene: TRBJ2-5
V gene: TRBV5-1
CDR3 DNA: TGCGCCAGCAGCCGTTCGCAGGGGGCCTGGGAGACCCAGTACTTC
CDR3 protein: CASSRSQGAWETQYF

D gene: .
clone size: .
J gene: TRBJ1-5
V gene: TRBV29-1
CDR3 DNA: TGCAGCTGCGGGGATGCGGGTCAGCCCCAGCATTTT
CDR3 protein: CSCGDAGQPQHF

D gene: TRBD1
clone size: .
J gene: TRBJ2-5
V gene: TRBV6-6
CDR3 DNA: TGTGCCAGCAGCCTCACAGGGGGCGGGGAGACCCAGTACTTC
CDR3 protein: CASSLTGGGETQYF

D gene: .
clone size: .
J gene: TRBJ1-6
V gene: TRBV7-2
CDR3 DNA: TGTGCCAGCAGCTTAGCTGTATCGGCTAATTCACCCCTCCACTTT
CDR3 protein: CASSLAVSANSPLHF

D gene: .
clone size: .
J gene: TRBJ1-4
V gene: TRBV29-1
CDR3 DNA: TGCAGCGTTTGGTTCCCCTTCGGTGAAAAACTGTTTTTT
CDR3 protein: CSVWFPFGEKLFF

D gene: TRBD2
clone size: .
J gene: TRBJ2-1
V gene: TRBV11-1
CDR3 DNA: TGTGCCAGCGCCAAAACGGGGGGGGCAAACAATGAGCAGTTCTTC
CDR3 protein: CASAKTGGANNEQFF

D gene: .
clone size: .
J gene: TRBJ2-7
V gene: TRBV5-4
CDR3 DNA: TGTGCCAGCAGCTTAACCGGGACCTCCTACGAGCAGTACTTC
CDR3 protein: CASSLTGTSYEQYF

D gene: .
clone size: .
J gene: TRBJ2-1
V gene: TRBV30
CDR3 DNA: TGTGCCTGTCGTTCCGAGAATGAGCAGTTCTTC
CDR3 protein: CACRSENEQFF

D gene: .
clone size: .
J gene: TRBJ2-3
V gene: TRBV2
CDR3 DNA: TGTGCCAGCAGTGTGGCCAGGGCTGGAGATACGCAGTATTTT
CDR3 protein: CASSVARAGDTQYF

D gene: .
clone size: .
J gene: TRBJ1-2
V gene: TRBV5-1
CDR3 DNA: TGCGCCAGCAGCTTGGTAGCCGGTGGGGGAAACGGCTACACCTTC
CDR3 protein: CASSLVAGGGNGYTF

D gene: TRBD1
clone size: .
J gene: TRBJ2-3
V gene: TRBV30
CDR3 DNA: TGTGCCTGGAGAGACTGGGACAGATCCACAGATACGCAGTATTTT
CDR3 protein: CAWRDWDRSTDTQYF

D gene: .
clone size: .
J gene: TRBJ2-1
V gene: TRBV5-1
CDR3 DNA: TGCGCCAGCAGCTTGGAGACAGTCGGCAGGAATGAGCAGTTCTTC
CDR3 protein: CASSLETVGRNEQFF

D gene: .
clone size: .
J gene: TRBJ1-2
V gene: TRBV20-1
CDR3 DNA: TGCAGTGCTCCGAGGGGGATTTCTGTCGGTGGCTACACCTTC
CDR3 protein: CSAPRGISVGGYTF

D gene: .
clone size: .
J gene: TRBJ1-4
V gene: TRBV15
CDR3 DNA: TGTGCCACCAGCAGAGATCGCCGGCTTGGAAAACTGTTTTTT
CDR3 protein: CATSRDRRLGKLFF

D gene: .
clone size: .
J gene: TRBJ2-1
V gene: TRBV3-1
CDR3 DNA: TGTGCCAGCAGCCCAGACCAAGGGGGAGAGAAGTTCTTC
CDR3 protein: CASSPDQGGEKFF

D gene: TRBD2
clone size: .
J gene: TRBJ2-5
V gene: TRBV28
CDR3 DNA: TGTGCCAGCAGTCCCCTAAGACTAGCTGGGGAGACCCAGTACTTC
CDR3 protein: CASSPLRLAGETQYF

D gene: .
clone size: .
J gene: TRBJ1-2
V gene: TRBV7-2
CDR3 DNA: TGCGCCAGCAGCCCCAGGCGGGATAACTATGGCTACACCTTC
CDR3 protein: CASSPRRDNYGYTF

D gene: .
clone size: .
J gene: TRBJ1-3
V gene: TRBV20-1
CDR3 DNA: TGCAGTGCGGGGGGCCGTGGAAACACCATATATTTT
CDR3 protein: CSAGGRGNTIYF

D gene: TRBD2
clone size: .
J gene: TRBJ2-5
V gene: TRBV29-1
CDR3 DNA: TGCAGCGTTGGGCCTACTAGCGGAGAGACCCAGTACTTC
CDR3 protein: CSVGPTSGETQYF

D gene: TRBD1
clone size: .
J gene: TRBJ1-4
V gene: TRBV20-1
CDR3 DNA: TGCAGTGCTAGTGGGACAGGGGATAGCGGTGAAAAACTGTTTTTT
CDR3 protein: CSASGTGDSGEKLFF

D gene: .
clone size: once
J gene: TRBJ2-1
V gene: TRBV12-3/TRBV12-4
CDR3 DNA: TGTGCCAGCAGGTCAGGGTTAGGGTTTTACAATGAGCAGTTCTTC
CDR3 protein: CASRSGLGFYNEQFF

D gene: TRBD2
clone size: .
J gene: TRBJ2-5
V gene: TRBV7-2
CDR3 DNA: TGTGCCAGCAGCTTAGAGGAGGGACTAGCGGGACTTCGGACCCAGTACTTC
CDR3 protein: CASSLEEGLAGLRTQYF

D gene: .
clone size: .
J gene: TRBJ2-5
V gene: TRBV5-1
CDR3 DNA: TGCGCCAGCAGCTTGGGTAGGGGAGAAGAGACCCAGTACTTC
CDR3 protein: CASSLGRGEETQYF

D gene: .
clone size: .
J gene: TRBJ2-6
V gene: TRBV14
CDR3 DNA: TGTGCCAGCAGCCAAGATGGGACTGGGGCCAACGTCCTGACTTTC
CDR3 protein: CASSQDGTGANVLTF

D gene: .
clone size: .
J gene: TRBJ2-7
V gene: TRBV20-1
CDR3 DNA: TGCAGTGCTTCCGCCCCGGGGATCGGTCCCTACGAGCAGTACTTC
CDR3 protein: CSASAPGIGPYEQYF

D gene: .
clone size: .
J gene: TRBJ1-5
V gene: TRBV20-1
CDR3 DNA: TGCAGTGCTACGGGGCCCAACAATCAGCCCCAGCATTTT
CDR3 protein: CSATGPNNQPQHF

D gene: TRBD1
clone size: once
J gene: TRBJ1-6
V gene: TRBV20-1
CDR3 DNA: TGCAGTGCTAGTCCCGGGACAGTGAATTCACCCCTCCACTTT
CDR3 protein: CSASPGTVNSPLHF

D gene: .
clone size: .
J gene: TRBJ2-5
V gene: TRBV19
CDR3 DNA: TGTGCCAGTAGTATACCCTCCCGTGGAGGGGAGACCCAGTACTTC
CDR3 protein: CASSIPSRGGETQYF

D gene: TRBD1
clone size: .
J gene: TRBJ2-3
V gene: TRBV30
CDR3 DNA: TGTGCCTGGAGTGCGGACAGGGGGCGGACAGATACGCAGTATTTT
CDR3 protein: CAWSADRGRTDTQYF

D gene: .
clone size: .
J gene: TRBJ2-1
V gene: TRBV20-1
CDR3 DNA: TGCAGTGCTAGTGAGGGACAATCGGCGTGCTTC
CDR3 protein: CSASEGQSACF